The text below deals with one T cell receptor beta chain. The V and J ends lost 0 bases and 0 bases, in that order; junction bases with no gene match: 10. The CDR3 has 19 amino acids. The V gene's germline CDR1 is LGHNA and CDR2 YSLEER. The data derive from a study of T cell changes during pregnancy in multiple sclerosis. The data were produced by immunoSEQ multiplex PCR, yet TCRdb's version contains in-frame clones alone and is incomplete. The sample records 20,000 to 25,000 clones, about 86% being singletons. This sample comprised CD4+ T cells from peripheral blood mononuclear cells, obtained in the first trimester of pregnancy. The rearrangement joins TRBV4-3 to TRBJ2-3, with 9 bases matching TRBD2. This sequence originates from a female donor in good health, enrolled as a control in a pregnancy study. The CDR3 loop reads CASSQDILAGLTSTDTQYF. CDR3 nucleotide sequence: TGCGCCAGCAGCCAAGATATTCTAGCGGGGCTAACTAGCACAGATACGCAGTATTTT.